Here is one TCR beta chain with its context. Antigen unknown. The data stem from a study of cytomegalovirus exposure and HLA in healthy donors. Study-level findings and limits: Researchers reported that a few CMV-associated chains were confirmed in vitro as CMV antigen-specific.

PCR used 60 Vbeta primers and 13 Jbeta primers. Sequencing used immunoSEQ multiplex PCR; TCRdb keeps in-frame clones, though not all of them. The profile shows around 82,000 clones, 60% to 85% of them singletons. Germline loops: CDR1 MNHNS, CDR2 SASEGT. The ends were cut back, 4 bases at V and 1 base at J, with 7 bases in the middle. This CDR3 region has 13 residues. The TCR originated in a male donor in good health and CMV-seropositive. This chain connects TRBV6-1 to TRBJ2-5, with D hard to call. The source material was PBMCs. The CDR3 loop reads CASSVVSQETQYF. The DNA for the CDR3 is TGTGCCAGCAGTGTGGTCAGCCAAGAGACCCAGTACTTC.